These 5 T cell receptor beta chains were all obtained from the same sample, sequenced in a study of post-analysis software for immune sequencing data. Overall study results and limits: TRBV5-6, TRBV5-1 and TRBV20-1 belonged to a set of about 5 TRBV segments that were more frequent in patients than controls.

Unique molecular identifiers were present in the TCR beta cDNA libraries. TCRdb used MiXCR to reprocess the PCR reads, holding one entry per CDR3 protein. The sample yields around 260,000 distinct CDR3 sequences, 36% seen once. Their antigen targets remain unknown. Sequencing input: blood. The receptor source for this set is a girl between 5 and 17 years old with multiple sclerosis.

In this sample, this clonotype turned up many times. CDR3 nucleotide sequence: TGCAGTGCCCCGGGGGGTCAGCGGGGGGACTTTTTAGCCAAAAACATTCAGTACTTC. The encoded protein is CSAPGGQRGDFLAKNIQYF. J is TRBJ2-4 and V is TRBV20-1; 9 bases are shared with TRBD2. Germline CDR1 is DFQATT and CDR2 is SNEGSKA (reference sequence). V gave up 6 bases and J gave up 0 bases; unmatched junction bases: 18. This CDR3 region has 19 residues.

The sample holds a few counts of this clonotype. This clone may be a read error of a much larger clone one base away. The genes are TRBV7-7 and TRBJ2-3; the D is unclear. The V end was cut by 5 bases, the J end by 4 bases, with 10 bases between. The germline V gene has CDR1 SSHAT and CDR2 FNYEAQ (reference sequence). CDR3 size: 13 residues. DNA of the CDR3: TGTGCCAGCAGCCGTACTGGGGCAGATACGCAGTATTTT. This gives the protein CASSRTGADTQYF.

The CDR3 sequence: CASIPPPTGNLAGDGDTQYF. Here the CDR3 DNA reads TGTGCCAGCATCCCTCCGCCGACAGGGAATCTAGCGGGGGATGGGGATACGCAGTATTTT. This chain links TRBV2 with TRBJ2-3; 10 bases are shared with TRBD2. V trimming: 7 bases; J trimming: 6 bases; junction bases outside the gene matches: 25. From germline, CDR1 is SNHLY and CDR2 FYNNEI. This CDR3 comprises 20 residues.

This clonotype showed up just a few times. A read error may be the cause here, since a much bigger clone is one base away. V and J are TRBV27 and TRBJ1-6, with unresolved D. This CDR3 is 12 amino acids long. Germline lookup yields CDR1 MNHEY and CDR2 SMNVEV (reference sequence). Trimming left V 5 bases short and J 9 bases short, with 8 bases between. The CDR3 DNA sequence: TGTGCCAGCAGTCTCGTCCGTTCACCCCTCCACTTT. Its translation: CASSLVRSPLHF.

As to this clonotype: The DNA is omitted, as the CDR3 cannot be located on it reliably, and the CDR3 follows TCRdb's listing. The chain employs TRBV15 and TRBJ2-4; TRBD1, the table's D call, was not compared with the DNA. The CDR3 totals 14 residues, both ends included. From germline, CDR1 is LNHNV and CDR2 YYDKDF (reference sequence). The CDR3 loop is CATSRVGQGNIRYF.